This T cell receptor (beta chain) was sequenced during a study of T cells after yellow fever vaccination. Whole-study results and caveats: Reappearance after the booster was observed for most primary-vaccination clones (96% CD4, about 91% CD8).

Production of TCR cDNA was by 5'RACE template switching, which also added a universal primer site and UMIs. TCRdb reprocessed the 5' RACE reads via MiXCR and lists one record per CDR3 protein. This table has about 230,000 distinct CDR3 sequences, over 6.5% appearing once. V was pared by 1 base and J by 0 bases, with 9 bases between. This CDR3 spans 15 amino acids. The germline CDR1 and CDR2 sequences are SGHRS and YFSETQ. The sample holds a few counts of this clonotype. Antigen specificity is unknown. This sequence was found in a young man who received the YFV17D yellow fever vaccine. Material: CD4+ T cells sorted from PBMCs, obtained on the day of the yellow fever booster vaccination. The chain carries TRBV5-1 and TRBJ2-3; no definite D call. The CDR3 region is CASSLRSDSTDTQYF. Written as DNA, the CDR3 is TGCGCCAGCAGCTTGAGGTCTGACAGCACAGATACGCAGTATTTT.